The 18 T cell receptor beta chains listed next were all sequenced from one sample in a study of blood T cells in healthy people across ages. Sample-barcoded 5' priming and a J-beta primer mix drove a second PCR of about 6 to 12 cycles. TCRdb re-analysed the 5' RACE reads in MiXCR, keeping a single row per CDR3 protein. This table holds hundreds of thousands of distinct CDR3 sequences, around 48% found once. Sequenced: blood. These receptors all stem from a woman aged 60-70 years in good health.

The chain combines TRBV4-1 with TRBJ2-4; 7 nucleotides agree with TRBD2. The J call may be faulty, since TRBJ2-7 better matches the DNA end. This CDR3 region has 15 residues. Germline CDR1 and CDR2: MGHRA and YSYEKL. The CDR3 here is CASSFGQGEGYEQYF. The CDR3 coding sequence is TGCGCCAGCAGCTTCGGGCAAGGGGAGGGCTACGAGCAGTACTTC.

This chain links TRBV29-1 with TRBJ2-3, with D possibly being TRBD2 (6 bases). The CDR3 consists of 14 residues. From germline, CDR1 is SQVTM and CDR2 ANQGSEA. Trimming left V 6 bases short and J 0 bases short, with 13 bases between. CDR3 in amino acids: CSVEGRTSTDTQYF. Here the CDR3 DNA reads TGCAGCGTGGAGGGCCGAACTAGCACAGATACGCAGTATTTT.

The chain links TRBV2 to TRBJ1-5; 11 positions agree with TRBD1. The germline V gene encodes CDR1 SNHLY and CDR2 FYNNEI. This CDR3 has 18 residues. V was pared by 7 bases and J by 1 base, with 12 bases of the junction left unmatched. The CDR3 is CASNLRRTGGGSNQPQHF. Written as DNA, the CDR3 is TGTGCCAGCAATTTGAGAAGGACAGGGGGCGGGAGCAATCAGCCCCAGCATTTT.

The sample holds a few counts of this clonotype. The DNA for the CDR3 is TGTGCCAGCAGCGCCTCGACAGCGACCTACGAGCAGTACTTC. Residues: CASSASTATYEQYF. V usage is TRBV9 and J usage is TRBJ2-7; tentatively, D is TRBD1 (5 bases). Germline V gives CDR1 SGDLS, CDR2 YYNGEE. CDR3 length: 14 amino acids. Trimming shortened V by 3 bases and J by 2 bases, and 12 bases separated the two germline ends.

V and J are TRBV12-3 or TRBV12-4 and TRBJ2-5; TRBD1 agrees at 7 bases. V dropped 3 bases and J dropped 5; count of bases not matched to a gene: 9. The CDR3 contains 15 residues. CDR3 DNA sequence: TGTGCCAGCAGTTTGCCCTTAGGGGGCGCGGAGACCCAGTACTTC. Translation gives CASSLPLGGAETQYF.

The CDR3: CASSPRVGTNTEAFF. CDR3 DNA: TGTGCCAGCAGCCCCCGAGTAGGAACGAACACTGAAGCTTTCTTT. The chain combines TRBV7-9 with TRBJ1-1; D is ambiguous. CDR1 is SEHNR and CDR2 is FQNEAQ in the germline V gene (reference sequence). The V end lost 5 bases, the J end lost 1 base, and 14 bases lay between the germline ends. The CDR3 totals 15 residues.

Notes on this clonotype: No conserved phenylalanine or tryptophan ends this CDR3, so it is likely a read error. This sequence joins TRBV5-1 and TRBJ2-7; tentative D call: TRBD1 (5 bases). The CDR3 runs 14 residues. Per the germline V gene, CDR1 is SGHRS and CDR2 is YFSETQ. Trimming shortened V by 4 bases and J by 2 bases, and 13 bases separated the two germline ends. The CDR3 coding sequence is TGCGCCAGCAGCCTAAGGGGTATCCCCTACGAGCAGTACTTA. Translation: CASSLRGIPYEQYL.

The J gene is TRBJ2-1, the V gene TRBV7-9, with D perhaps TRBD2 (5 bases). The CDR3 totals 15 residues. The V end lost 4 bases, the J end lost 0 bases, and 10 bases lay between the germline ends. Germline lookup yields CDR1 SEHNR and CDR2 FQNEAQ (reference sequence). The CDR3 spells CASSSWRASYNEQFF. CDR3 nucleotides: TGTGCCAGCAGCTCATGGCGGGCCTCCTACAATGAGCAGTTCTTC.

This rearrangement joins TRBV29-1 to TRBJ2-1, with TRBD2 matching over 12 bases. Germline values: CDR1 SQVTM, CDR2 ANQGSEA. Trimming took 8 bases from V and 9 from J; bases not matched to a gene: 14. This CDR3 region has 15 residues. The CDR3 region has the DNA TGCAGCTTCAGACCCGGGACTAGCGGGTTGGGTGAGCAGTTCTTC. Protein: CSFRPGTSGLGEQFF.

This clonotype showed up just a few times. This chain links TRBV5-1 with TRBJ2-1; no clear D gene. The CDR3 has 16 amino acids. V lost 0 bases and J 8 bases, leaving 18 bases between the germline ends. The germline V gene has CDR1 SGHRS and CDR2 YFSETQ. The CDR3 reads CASSLVPEMRPDEQFF. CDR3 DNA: TGCGCCAGCAGCTTGGTCCCCGAGATGAGGCCCGATGAGCAGTTCTTC.

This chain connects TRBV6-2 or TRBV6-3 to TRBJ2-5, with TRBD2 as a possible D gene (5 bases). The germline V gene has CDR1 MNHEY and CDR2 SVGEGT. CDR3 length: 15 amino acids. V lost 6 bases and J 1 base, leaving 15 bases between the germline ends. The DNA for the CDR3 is TGTGCCAGCAGGAGGGCGGACGGAGGCCAAGAGACCCAGTACTTC. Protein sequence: CASRRADGGQETQYF.

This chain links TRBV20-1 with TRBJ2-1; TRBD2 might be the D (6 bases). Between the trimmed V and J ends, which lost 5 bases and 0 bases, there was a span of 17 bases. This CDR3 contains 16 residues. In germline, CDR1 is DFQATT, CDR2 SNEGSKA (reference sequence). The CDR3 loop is CSAPVGGVFSYNEQFF. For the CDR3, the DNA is TGCAGTGCTCCTGTGGGGGGAGTTTTCTCCTACAATGAGCAGTTCTTC.

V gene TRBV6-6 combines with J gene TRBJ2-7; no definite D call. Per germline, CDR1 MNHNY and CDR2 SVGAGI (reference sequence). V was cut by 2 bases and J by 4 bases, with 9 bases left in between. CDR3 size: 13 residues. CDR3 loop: CASSYPSVYEQYF. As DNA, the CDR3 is TGTGCCAGCAGTTACCCTTCGGTGTACGAGCAGTACTTC.

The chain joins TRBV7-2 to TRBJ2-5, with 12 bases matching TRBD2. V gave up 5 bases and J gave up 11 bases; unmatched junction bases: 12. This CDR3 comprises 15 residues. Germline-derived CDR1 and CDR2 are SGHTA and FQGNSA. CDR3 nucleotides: TGTGCCAGCAGCCCCCCCCTAGCGGGAGGGAATGAGCAGTACTTC. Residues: CASSPPLAGGNEQYF.

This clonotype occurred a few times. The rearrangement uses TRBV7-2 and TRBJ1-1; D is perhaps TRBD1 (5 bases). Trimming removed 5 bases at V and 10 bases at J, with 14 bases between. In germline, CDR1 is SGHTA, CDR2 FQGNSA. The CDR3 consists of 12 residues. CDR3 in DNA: TGTGCCAGCAGCCGTGGGGGGGGTGCAGCTTTCTTT. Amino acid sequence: CASSRGGGAAFF.

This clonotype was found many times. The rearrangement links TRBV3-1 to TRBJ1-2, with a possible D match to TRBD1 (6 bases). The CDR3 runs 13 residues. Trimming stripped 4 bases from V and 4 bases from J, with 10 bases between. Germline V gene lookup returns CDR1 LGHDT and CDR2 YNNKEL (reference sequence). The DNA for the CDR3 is TGTGCCAGCAGCCCTGACAGGTCCTATGGCTACACCTTC. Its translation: CASSPDRSYGYTF.

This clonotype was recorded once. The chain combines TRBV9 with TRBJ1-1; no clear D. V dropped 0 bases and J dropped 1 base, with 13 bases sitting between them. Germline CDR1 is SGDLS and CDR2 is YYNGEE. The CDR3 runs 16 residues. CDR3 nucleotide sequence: TGTGCCAGCAGCGTAGGACAAGATACCAAGAACACTGAAGCTTTCTTT. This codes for CASSVGQDTKNTEAFF. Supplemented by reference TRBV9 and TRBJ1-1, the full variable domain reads DSGVTQTPKHLITATGQRVTLRCSPRSGDLSVYWYQQSLDQGLQFLIQYYNGEERAKGNILERFSAQQFPDLHSELNLSSLELGDSALYFCASSVGQDTKNTEAFFGQGTRLTVV.

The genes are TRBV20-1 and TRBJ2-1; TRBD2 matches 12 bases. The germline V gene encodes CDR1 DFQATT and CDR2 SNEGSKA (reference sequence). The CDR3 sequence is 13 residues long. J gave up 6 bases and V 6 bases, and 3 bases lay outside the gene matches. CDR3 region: CSALLAGGNEQFF. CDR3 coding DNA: TGCAGTGCGTTACTAGCGGGAGGCAATGAGCAGTTCTTC.